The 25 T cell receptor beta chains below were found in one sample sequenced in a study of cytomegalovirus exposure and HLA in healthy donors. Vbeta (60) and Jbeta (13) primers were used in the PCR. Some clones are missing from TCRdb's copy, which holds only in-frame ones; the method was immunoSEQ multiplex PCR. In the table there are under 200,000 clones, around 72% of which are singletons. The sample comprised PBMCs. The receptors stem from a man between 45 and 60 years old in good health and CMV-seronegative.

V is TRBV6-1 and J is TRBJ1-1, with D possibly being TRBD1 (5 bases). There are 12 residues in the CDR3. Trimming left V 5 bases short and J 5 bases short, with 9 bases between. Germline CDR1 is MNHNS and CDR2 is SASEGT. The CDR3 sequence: CASSSGGTEAFF. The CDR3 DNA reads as TGTGCCAGCAGTTCCGGGGGGACTGAAGCTTTCTTT.

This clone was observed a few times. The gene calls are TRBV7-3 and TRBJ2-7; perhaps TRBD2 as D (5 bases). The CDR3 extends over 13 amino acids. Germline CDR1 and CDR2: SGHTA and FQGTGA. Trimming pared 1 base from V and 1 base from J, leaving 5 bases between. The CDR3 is CASSLSGSYEQYF. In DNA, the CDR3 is TGTGCCAGCAGCTTAAGCGGGTCCTACGAGCAGTACTTC.

CDR3 residues: CASSLQGDTEAFF. DNA for the CDR3: TGCGCCAGCAGCCTACAGGGAGATACTGAAGCTTTCTTT. V and J are TRBV10-1 and TRBJ1-1, with a weak D call TRBD1 (6 bases). V lost 6 bases and J 5 bases, leaving 13 bases between the germline ends. Germline loops: CDR1 WNHNN, CDR2 SYGVQD (reference sequence). This CDR3 is 13 amino acids long.

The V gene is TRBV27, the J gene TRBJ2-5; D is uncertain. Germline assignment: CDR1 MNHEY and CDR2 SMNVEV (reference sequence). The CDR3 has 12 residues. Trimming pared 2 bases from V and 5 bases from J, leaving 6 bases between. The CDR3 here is CASSLERETQYF. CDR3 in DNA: TGTGCCAGCAGTTTAGAGAGGGAGACCCAGTACTTC.

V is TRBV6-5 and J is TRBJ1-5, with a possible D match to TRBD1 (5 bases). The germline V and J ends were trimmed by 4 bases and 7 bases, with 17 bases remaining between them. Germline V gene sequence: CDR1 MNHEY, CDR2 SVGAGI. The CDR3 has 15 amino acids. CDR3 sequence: CASSSARVSGQPQHF. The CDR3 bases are TGTGCCAGCAGTTCCGCCAGGGTTAGCGGCCAGCCCCAGCATTTT.

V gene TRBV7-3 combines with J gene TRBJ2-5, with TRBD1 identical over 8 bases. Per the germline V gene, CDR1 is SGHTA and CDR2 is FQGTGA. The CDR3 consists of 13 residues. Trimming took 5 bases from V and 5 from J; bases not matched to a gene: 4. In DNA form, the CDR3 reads TGTGCCAGCAGCACGGACAGGGAGGAGACCCAGTACTTC. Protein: CASSTDREETQYF.

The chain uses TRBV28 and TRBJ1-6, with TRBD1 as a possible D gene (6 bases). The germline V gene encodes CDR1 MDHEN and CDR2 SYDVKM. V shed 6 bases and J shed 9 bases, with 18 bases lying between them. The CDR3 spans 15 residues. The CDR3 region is CASSLLGGRISPLHF. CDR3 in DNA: TGTGCCAGCAGCCTTCTCGGGGGGCGAATTTCACCCCTCCACTTT.

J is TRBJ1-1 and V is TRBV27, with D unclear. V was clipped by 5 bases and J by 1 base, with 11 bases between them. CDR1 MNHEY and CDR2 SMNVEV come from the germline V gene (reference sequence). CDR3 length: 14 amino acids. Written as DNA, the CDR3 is TGTGCCAGCAGTCTTTCGGGAGAGAACACTGAAGCTTTCTTT. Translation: CASSLSGENTEAFF.

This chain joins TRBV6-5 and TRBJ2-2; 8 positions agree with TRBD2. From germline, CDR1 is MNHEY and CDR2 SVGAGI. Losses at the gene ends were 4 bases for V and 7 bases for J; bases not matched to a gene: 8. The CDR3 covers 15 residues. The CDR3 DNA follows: TGTGCCAGCAGTTTTTTCGGGGGGGCTATCGGGGAGCTGTTTTTT. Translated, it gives CASSFFGGAIGELFF.

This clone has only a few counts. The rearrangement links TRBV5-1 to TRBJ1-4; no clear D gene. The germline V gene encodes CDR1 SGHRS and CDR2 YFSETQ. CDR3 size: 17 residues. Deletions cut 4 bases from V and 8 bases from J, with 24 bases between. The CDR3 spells CASSPWAQEGLWEKLFF. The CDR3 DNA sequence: TGCGCCAGCAGCCCCTGGGCCCAAGAGGGCCTATGGGAAAAACTGTTTTTT.

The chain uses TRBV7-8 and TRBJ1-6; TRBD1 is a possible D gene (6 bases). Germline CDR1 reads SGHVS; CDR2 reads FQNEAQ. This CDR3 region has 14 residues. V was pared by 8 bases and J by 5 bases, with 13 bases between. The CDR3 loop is CASSRGENNSPLHF. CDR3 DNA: TGTGCCAGCTCCAGGGGAGAGAATAATTCACCCCTCCACTTT.

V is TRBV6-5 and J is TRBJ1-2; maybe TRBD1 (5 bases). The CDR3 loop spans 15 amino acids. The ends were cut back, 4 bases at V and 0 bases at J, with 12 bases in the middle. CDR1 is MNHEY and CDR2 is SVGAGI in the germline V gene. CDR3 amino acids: CASSSPDKANYGYTF. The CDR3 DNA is TGTGCCAGCAGTTCCCCGGACAAGGCTAACTATGGCTACACCTTC.

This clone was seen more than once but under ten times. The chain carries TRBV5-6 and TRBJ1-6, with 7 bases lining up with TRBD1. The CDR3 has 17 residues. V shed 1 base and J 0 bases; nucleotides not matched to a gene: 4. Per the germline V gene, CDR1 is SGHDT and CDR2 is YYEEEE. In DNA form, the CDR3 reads TGTGCCAGCAGCTTGAGAGCAGGGGGCTCCTATAATTCACCCCTCCACTTT. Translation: CASSLRAGGSYNSPLHF.

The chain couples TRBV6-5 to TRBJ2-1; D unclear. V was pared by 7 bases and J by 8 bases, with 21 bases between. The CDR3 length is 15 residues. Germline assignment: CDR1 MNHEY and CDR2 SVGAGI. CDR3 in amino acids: CASKRNRQNRDEQFF. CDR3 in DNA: TGTGCCAGCAAGCGTAACCGTCAGAATCGGGATGAGCAGTTCTTC.

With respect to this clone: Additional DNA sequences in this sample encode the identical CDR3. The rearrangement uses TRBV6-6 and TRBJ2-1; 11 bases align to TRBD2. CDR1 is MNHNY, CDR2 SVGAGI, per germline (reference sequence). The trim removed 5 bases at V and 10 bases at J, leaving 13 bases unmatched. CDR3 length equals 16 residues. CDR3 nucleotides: TGTGCCAGCAGTAGAGGTAGCGGGGGGGCCCCAAACGAGCAGTTCTTC. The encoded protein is CASSRGSGGAPNEQFF.

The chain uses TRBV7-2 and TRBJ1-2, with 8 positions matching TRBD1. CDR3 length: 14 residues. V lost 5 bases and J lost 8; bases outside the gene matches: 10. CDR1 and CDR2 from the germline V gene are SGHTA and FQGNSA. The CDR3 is CASSPGTGGGGYTF. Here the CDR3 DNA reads TGTGCCAGCAGCCCCGGGACAGGTGGAGGAGGCTACACCTTC.

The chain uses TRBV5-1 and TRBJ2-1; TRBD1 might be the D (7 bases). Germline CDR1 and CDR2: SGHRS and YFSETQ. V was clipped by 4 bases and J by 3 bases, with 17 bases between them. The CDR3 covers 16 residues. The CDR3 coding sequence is TGCGCCAGCAGCCCAACCCAGGGGGGAAACTACAATGAGCAGTTCTTC. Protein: CASSPTQGGNYNEQFF.

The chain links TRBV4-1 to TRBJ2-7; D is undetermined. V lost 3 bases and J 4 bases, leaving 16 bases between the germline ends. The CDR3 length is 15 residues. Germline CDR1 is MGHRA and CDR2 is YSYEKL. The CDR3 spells CASSHLAATRYEQYF. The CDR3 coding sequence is TGCGCCAGCAGCCATCTTGCGGCCACAAGATACGAGCAGTACTTC.

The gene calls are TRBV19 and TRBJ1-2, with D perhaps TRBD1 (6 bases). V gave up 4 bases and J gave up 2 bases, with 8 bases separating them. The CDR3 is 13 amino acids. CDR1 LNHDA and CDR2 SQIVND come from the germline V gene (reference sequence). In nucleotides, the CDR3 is TGTGCCAGTAGTAGGACAGAGAACTATGGCTACACCTTC. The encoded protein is CASSRTENYGYTF.

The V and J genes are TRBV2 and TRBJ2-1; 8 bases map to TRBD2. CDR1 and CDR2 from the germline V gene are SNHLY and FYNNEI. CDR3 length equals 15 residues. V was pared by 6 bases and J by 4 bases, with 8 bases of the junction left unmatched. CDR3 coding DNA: TGTGCCAGCAGCGAAAGTGCGGGGGGATACAATGAGCAGTTCTTC. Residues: CASSESAGGYNEQFF.

The CDR3 DNA reads TGCGCCAGCAGCTTGGGCGGCTTAGAAAATCAGCCCCAGCATTTT. It codes for CASSLGGLENQPQHF. The chain has TRBV5-1 and TRBJ1-5; D gene unclear. The germline CDR1 and CDR2 sequences are SGHRS and YFSETQ. V lost 0 bases and J 4 bases, leaving 11 bases between the germline ends. The CDR3 is 15 amino acids. The entire variable domain, with the rest obtained from reference TRBV5-1 and TRBJ1-5, is as follows: KAGVTQTPRYLIKTRGQQVTLSCSPISGHRSVSWYQQTPGQGLQFLFEYFSETQRNKGNFPGRFSGRQFSNSRSEMNVSTLELGDSALYLCASSLGGLENQPQHFGDGTRLSIL.

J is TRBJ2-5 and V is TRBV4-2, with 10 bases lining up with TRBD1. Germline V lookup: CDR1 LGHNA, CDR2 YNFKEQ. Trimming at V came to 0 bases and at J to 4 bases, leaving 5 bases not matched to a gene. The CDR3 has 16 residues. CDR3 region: CASSQDGDRGGETQYF. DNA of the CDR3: TGTGCCAGCAGCCAAGATGGGGACAGGGGTGGAGAGACCCAGTACTTC.

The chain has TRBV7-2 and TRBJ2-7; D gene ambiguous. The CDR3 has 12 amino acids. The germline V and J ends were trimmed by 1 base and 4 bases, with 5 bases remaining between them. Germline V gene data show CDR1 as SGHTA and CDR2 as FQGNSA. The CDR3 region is CASSLVRYEQYF. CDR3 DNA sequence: TGTGCCAGCAGCTTAGTTCGGTACGAGCAGTACTTC.

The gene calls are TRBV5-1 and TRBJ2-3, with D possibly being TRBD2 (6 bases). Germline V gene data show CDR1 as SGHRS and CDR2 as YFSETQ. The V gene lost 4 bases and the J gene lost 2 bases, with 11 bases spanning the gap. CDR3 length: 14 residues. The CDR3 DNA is TGCGCCAGCAGCACGGGACTCCTCACAGATACGCAGTATTTT. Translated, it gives CASSTGLLTDTQYF.

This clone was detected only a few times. The CDR3 nucleotides read TGTGCCAGCAGCCGTACAGGGTTTACGCAGTATTTT. Protein sequence: CASSRTGFTQYF. The chain carries TRBV28 and TRBJ2-3; D is perhaps TRBD1 (6 bases). The CDR3 contains 12 residues. Deletions cut 6 bases from V and 8 bases from J, with 12 bases between. Germline CDR1 MDHEN, CDR2 SYDVKM.